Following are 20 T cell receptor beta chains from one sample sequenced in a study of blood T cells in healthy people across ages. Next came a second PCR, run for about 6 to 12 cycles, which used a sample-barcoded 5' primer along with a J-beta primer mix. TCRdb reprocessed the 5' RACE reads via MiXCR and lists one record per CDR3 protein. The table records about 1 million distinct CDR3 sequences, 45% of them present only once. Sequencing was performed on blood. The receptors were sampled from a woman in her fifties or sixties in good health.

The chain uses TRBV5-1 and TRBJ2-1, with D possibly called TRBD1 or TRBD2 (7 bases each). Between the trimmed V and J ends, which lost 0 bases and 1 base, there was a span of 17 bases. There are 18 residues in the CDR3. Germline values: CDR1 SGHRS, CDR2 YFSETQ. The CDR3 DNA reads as TGCGCCAGCAGCTTGGTAGGGGGCGGGAGTTCATCCTACAATGAGCAGTTCTTC. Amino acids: CASSLVGGGSSSYNEQFF.

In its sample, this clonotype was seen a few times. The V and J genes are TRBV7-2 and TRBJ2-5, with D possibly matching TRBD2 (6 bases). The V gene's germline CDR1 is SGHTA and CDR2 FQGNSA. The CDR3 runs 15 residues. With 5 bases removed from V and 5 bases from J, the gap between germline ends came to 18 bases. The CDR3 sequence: CASSLNTGAGETQYF. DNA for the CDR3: TGTGCCAGCAGCCTCAACACGGGAGCCGGGGAGACCCAGTACTTC.

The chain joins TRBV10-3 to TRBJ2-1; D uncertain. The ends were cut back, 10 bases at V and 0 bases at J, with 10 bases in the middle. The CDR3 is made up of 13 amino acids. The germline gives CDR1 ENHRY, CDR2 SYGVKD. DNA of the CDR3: TGTGCCACCCGGCTGGACTCCTACAATGAGCAGTTCTTC. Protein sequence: CATRLDSYNEQFF.

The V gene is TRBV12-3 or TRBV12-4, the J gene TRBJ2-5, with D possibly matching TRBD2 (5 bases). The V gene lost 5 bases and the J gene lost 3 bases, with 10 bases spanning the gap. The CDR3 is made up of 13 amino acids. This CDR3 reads CASSPGIKETQYF. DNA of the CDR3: TGTGCCAGCAGTCCCGGGATCAAAGAGACCCAGTACTTC.

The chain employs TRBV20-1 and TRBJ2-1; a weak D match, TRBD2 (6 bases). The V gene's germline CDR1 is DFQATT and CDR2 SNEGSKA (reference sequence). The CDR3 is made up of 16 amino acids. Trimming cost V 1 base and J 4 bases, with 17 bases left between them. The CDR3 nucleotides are TGCAGTGCTAGAGTTTCCCGTGGTGGAGGGTACAATGAGCAGTTCTTC. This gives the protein CSARVSRGGGYNEQFF.

CDR3 region: CAISESLGTGTSGEQYF. Here the CDR3 DNA reads TGTGCCATCAGTGAGTCCCTAGGGACAGGGACCTCGGGCGAGCAGTACTTC. This chain connects TRBV10-3 to TRBJ2-7; 9 nucleotides line up with TRBD1. The V and J ends lost 0 bases and 6 bases, in that order; junction bases with no gene match: 12. The CDR3 runs to 17 residues. The germline CDR1 and CDR2 sequences are ENHRY and SYGVKD.

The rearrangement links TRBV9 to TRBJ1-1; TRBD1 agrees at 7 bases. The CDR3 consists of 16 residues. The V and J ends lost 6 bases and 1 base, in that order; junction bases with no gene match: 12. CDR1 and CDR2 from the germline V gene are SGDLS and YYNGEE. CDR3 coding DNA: TGTGCCAGCAACCCCGGGACAGCCTTGGAGAACACTGAAGCTTTCTTT. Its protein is CASNPGTALENTEAFF.

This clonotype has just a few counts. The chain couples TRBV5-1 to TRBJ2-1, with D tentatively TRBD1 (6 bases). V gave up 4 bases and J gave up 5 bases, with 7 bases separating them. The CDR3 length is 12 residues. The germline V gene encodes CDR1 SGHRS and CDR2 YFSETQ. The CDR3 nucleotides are TGCGCCAGCAGCGGACAGAACAATGAGCAGTTCTTC. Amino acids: CASSGQNNEQFF.

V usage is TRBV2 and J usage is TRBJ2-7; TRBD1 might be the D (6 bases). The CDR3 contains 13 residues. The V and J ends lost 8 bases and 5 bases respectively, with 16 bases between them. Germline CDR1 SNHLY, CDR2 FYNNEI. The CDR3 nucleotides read TGTGCCAGCCGCAACAGGGTGATCAACGAGCAGTACTTC. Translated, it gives CASRNRVINEQYF.

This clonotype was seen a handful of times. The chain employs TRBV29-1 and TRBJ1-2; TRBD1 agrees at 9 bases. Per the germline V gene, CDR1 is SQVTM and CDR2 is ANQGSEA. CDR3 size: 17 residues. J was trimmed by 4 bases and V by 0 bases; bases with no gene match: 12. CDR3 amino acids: CSVEDPGTGPKLYGYTF. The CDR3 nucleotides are TGCAGCGTTGAAGATCCCGGGACAGGGCCAAAACTCTATGGCTACACCTTC.

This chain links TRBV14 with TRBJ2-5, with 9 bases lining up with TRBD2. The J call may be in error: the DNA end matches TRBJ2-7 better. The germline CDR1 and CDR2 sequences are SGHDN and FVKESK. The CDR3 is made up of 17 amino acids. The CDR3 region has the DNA TGTGCCAGCAGCCTGGACAGGACTAGCGCCAACTCCTACGAGCAGTACTTC. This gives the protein CASSLDRTSANSYEQYF.

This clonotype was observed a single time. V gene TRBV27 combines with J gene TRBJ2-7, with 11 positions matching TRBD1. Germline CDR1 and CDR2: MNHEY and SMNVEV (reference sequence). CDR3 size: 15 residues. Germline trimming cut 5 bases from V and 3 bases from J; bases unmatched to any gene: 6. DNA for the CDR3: TGTGCCAGCAGTCATACCGGGACAGGGGGCTACGAGCAGTACTTC. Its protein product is CASSHTGTGGYEQYF.

CDR3 sequence: CASSPSPRGPDTQYF. CDR3 bases: TGTGCCAGCAGCCCAAGCCCCAGGGGGCCAGATACGCAGTATTTT. The rearrangement links TRBV12-3 or TRBV12-4 to TRBJ2-3; 8 positions match TRBD1. Trimming removed 6 bases from V and 4 bases from J; junction bases left unmatched: 9. The CDR3 contains 15 residues.

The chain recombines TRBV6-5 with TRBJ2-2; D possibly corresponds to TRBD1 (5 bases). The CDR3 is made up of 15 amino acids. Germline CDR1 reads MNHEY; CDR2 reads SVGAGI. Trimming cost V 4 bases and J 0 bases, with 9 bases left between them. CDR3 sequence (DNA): TGTGCCAGCAGTTTGTGGACACCGAACACCGGGGAGCTGTTTTTT. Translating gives CASSLWTPNTGELFF.

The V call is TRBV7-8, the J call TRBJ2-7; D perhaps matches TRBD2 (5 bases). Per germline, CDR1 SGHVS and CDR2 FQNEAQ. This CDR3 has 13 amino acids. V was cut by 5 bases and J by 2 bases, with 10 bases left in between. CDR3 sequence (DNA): TGTGCCAGCAGCCCCTGGGAGACCTACGAGCAGTACTTC. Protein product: CASSPWETYEQYF.

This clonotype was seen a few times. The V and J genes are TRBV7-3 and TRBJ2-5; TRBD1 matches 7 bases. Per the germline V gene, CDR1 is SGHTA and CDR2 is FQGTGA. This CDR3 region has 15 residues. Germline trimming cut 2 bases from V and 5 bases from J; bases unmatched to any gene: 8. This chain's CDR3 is CASSLRQGIGETQYF. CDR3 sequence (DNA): TGTGCCAGCAGCTTACGACAGGGTATTGGCGAGACCCAGTACTTC.

CDR3 nucleotides: TGTGCCAGCAGCAACTCAGGGACGGGGGCCAACGTCCTGACTTTC. Translating it yields CASSNSGTGANVLTF. The gene calls are TRBV9 and TRBJ2-6; D may be TRBD1 or TRBD2 (5 bases each). Deletions cut 4 bases from V and 4 bases from J, with 12 bases between. The CDR3 covers 15 residues. Per germline, CDR1 SGDLS and CDR2 YYNGEE.

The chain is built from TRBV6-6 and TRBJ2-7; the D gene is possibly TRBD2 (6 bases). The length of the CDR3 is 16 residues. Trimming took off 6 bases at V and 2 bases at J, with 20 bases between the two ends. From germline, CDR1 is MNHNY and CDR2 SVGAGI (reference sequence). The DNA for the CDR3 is TGTGCCAGCAGCCAAGGTCCGGGACGGGGGACCTACGAGCAGTACTTC. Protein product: CASSQGPGRGTYEQYF.

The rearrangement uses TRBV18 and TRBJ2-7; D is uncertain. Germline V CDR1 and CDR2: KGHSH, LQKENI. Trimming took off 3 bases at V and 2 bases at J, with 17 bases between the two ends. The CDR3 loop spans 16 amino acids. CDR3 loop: CASSPPPGAPTYEQYF. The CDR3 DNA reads TGTGCCAGCTCACCTCCACCAGGAGCGCCCACCTACGAGCAGTACTTC.

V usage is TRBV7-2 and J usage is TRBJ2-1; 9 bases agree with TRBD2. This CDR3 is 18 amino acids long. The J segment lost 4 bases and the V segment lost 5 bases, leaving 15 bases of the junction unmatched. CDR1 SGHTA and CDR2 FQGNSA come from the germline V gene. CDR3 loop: CASSQEIAGDGSYNEQFF. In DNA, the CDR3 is TGTGCCAGCAGCCAAGAGATAGCGGGAGACGGATCGTACAATGAGCAGTTCTTC. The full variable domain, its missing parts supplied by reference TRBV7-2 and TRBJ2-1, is GAGVSQSPSNKVTEKGKDVELRCDPISGHTALYWYRQSLGQGLEFLIYFQGNSAPDKSGLPSDRFSAERTGGSVSTLTIQRTQQEDSAVYLCASSQEIAGDGSYNEQFFGPGTRLTVL.